This paragraph covers one TCR beta chain sequence. The antigen is undetermined. The source of the sample is a study of CD4 T cells in relation to SARS-CoV-2 and coronaviruses. Study as a whole: After about nine days of antigen culture, PBMC TCR beta CDR3s were sequenced. No peptide or an HIV-1 Nef peptide pool served as negative control.

The study's findings and limits: Compared with monoreactive clones, crossreactive clones showed significantly weaker SARS-CoV-2 expansion. Samples before the pandemic and after infection were not matched within any donor.

The unexposed donors gave CD4+ T cells in about 2011-2018, prior to COVID-19. Isolation of CD4+ T cells took place after 10 days in culture. From germline, CDR1 is SGHTA and CDR2 FQGNSA. This CDR3 is 13 amino acids long. Trimming removed 8 bases from V and 3 bases from J, with 13 bases in between. Clones were read by immunoSEQ multiplex PCR, and TCRdb kept only the in-frame ones, dropping some. This table holds 25,000 to 30,000 clones, 74% found once. The origin of this receptor is a human donor in good health. V is TRBV7-2 and J is TRBJ2-5; D is undetermined. The source material was CD4+ T cells from PBMCs, cultured in vitro. For the CDR3, the DNA is TGTGCCAGCGGGTTCGCCGGAGAAGAGACCCAGTACTTC. Translating it yields CASGFAGEETQYF.